Below are 17 T cell receptor beta chains sequenced from a single sample in a study of blood T cell repertoires in COVID-19 (dated by TCRdb to between 2020 and 2021). Library preparation employed the immunoSEQ multiplex PCR assay. TCRdb obtained this table from immuneACCESS and retained in-frame rearrangements with V and J assigned. These tables miss some clones; where compared with another copy, unresolved V genes account for less than half of the shortfall, and the remainder is unexplained. The sample table holds fewer than 110,000 clones, of which roughly 84% were seen once. The top ten constitute roughly 6% of the sample. Input material: peripheral blood. The receptor source for this set is a human donor in a cohort sampled during active COVID-19.

The rearrangement uses TRBV28 and TRBJ1-2; 9 bases align to TRBD1. V lost 8 bases to trimming and J lost 0 bases; unmatched junction nucleotides: 10. This CDR3 comprises 16 residues. Germline values: CDR1 MDHEN, CDR2 SYDVKM. This CDR3 reads CASGSQGAVSNYGYTF. CDR3 nucleotide sequence: TGTGCCAGCGGGTCACAGGGGGCGGTATCTAACTATGGCTACACCTTC.

The chain has TRBV21-1 and TRBJ2-1; the tabulated D call, TRBD2, remains unverified against the DNA. TRBV21-1 is a pseudogene locus. This CDR3 region has 16 residues. The CDR3, as DNA: TGTGCCAGCAGCAAAGGCCCCGGGAAAGAAGACAATGAGCAGTTCTTC. Translation: CASSKGPGKEDNEQFF.

V gene TRBV11-3 combines with J gene TRBJ2-1; 9 nucleotides align to TRBD2. The junction had 8 bases not matched to a gene; V was cut back by 1 base and J by 7 bases. This CDR3 region has 16 residues. Germline-derived CDR1 and CDR2 are SGHNT and YENEEA. The CDR3 DNA reads as TGTGCCAGCAGCTTAGGAACGAGCGGGAGGTCAAATGAGCAGTTCTTC. Translating gives CASSLGTSGRSNEQFF.

The genes are TRBV7-8 and TRBJ2-3; TRBD2 aligns across 8 bases. The CDR3 runs to 19 residues. The J segment lost 0 bases and the V segment lost 0 bases, leaving 11 bases of the junction unmatched. CDR1 is SGHVS, CDR2 FQNEAQ, per germline. The CDR3 sequence is CASSLARFPQRGSTDTQYF. The CDR3 region has the DNA TGTGCCAGCAGCTTAGCGCGGTTCCCCCAGCGGGGGAGCACAGATACGCAGTATTTT. The full variable domain, rest sourced from reference TRBV7-8 and TRBJ2-3, is GAGVSQSPRYKVAKRGQDVALRCDPISGHVSLFWYQQALGQGPEFLTYFQNEAQLDKSGLPSDRFFAERPEGSVSTLKIQRTQQEDSAVYLCASSLARFPQRGSTDTQYFGPGTRLTVL.

The CDR3 is CSVGDPGLATDTQYF. For the CDR3, the DNA is TGCAGCGTTGGCGACCCGGGACTAGCGACAGATACGCAGTATTTT. V is TRBV29-1 and J is TRBJ2-3, with 10 positions matching TRBD2. The V segment lost 4 bases and the J segment 3 bases; nucleotides outside the gene matches: 7. The CDR3 loop spans 15 amino acids. CDR1 is SQVTM, CDR2 ANQGSEA, per germline.

The J gene is TRBJ2-5, the V gene TRBV7-9, with 9 bases lining up with TRBD2. In germline, CDR1 is SEHNR, CDR2 FQNEAQ (reference sequence). This CDR3 is built from 15 residues. Trimming took 5 bases from V and 10 from J; bases not matched to a gene: 14. CDR3 residues: CASSPRGGSGRVQYF. CDR3 bases: TGTGCCAGCAGCCCCCGCGGTGGTAGCGGGAGAGTCCAGTACTTC.

The V call is TRBV2, the J call TRBJ2-6, with a tentative D call TRBD2 (5 bases). V was shortened by 2 bases and J by 4 bases, with 18 bases between the two germline ends. The CDR3 is made up of 18 amino acids. Germline V CDR1 and CDR2: SNHLY, FYNNEI. DNA for the CDR3: TGTGCCAGCAGTGAAAGTCCGGGGAAAGGGTCCGGGGCCAACGTCCTGACTTTC. This encodes CASSESPGKGSGANVLTF.

This chain connects TRBV11-2 to TRBJ2-5; 11 bases are shared with TRBD2. The trim removed 1 base at V and 5 bases at J, leaving 9 bases unmatched. The CDR3 consists of 17 residues. CDR1 is SGHAT and CDR2 is FQNNGV in the germline V gene. CDR3 nucleotide sequence: TGTGCCAGCAGCTTAGGACGGACTAGCGGGCGTTTGGAGACCCAGTACTTC. This sequence encodes CASSLGRTSGRLETQYF.

The chain uses TRBV10-3 and TRBJ2-1; possible D gene TRBD2, 6 bases. V shed 0 bases and J shed 12 bases, with 9 bases lying between them. The germline V gene has CDR1 ENHRY and CDR2 SYGVKD. The CDR3 extends over 12 amino acids. The chain's CDR3 is CAISESQEGQFF. The CDR3 DNA is TGTGCCATCAGTGAGTCGCAGGAGGGGCAGTTCTTC.

This rearrangement joins TRBV5-1 to TRBJ2-1, with TRBD1 matching 7 bases. V gave up 2 bases and J gave up 4 bases; unmatched junction bases: 6. CDR1 is SGHRS, CDR2 YFSETQ, per germline. The CDR3 is 15 amino acids. CDR3 sequence reads: CASSLTGTEYNEQFF. In nucleotides, the CDR3 is TGCGCCAGCAGCTTAACCGGGACAGAGTACAATGAGCAGTTCTTC.

CDR3 nucleotides: TGTGCCAGTAGTATAGTTGGAGCTGGTCAGCCCCAGCATTTT. This codes for CASSIVGAGQPQHF. This chain joins TRBV19 and TRBJ1-5, with D unclear. With 1 base removed from V and 6 bases from J, the gap between germline ends came to 10 bases. The V gene's germline CDR1 is LNHDA and CDR2 SQIVND (reference sequence). The CDR3 totals 14 residues.

This sequence joins TRBV6-2 or TRBV6-3 and TRBJ1-5; D remains ambiguous. Trimming shortened V by 6 bases and J by 6 bases, and 15 bases separated the two germline ends. Germline values: CDR1 MNHEY, CDR2 SVGEGT. The CDR3 covers 14 residues. The CDR3 nucleotides read TGTGCCAGCAGCCGAGACGTCCGGGGTCAGCCCCAGCATTTT. It translates to CASSRDVRGQPQHF.

This clone appeared a single time. The gene calls are TRBV6-4 and TRBJ2-1, with 10 positions matching TRBD2. Per the germline V gene, CDR1 is MRHNA and CDR2 is SNTAGT. The CDR3 covers 15 residues. V trimming: 6 bases; J trimming: 5 bases; junction bases outside the gene matches: 7. The CDR3: CASSDLAGVDNEQFF. The CDR3 coding sequence is TGTGCCAGCAGCGACCTAGCGGGGGTAGACAATGAGCAGTTCTTC.

The gene calls are TRBV20-1 and TRBJ2-1, with D perhaps TRBD2 (6 bases). The CDR3 spans 10 residues. Germline loops: CDR1 DFQATT, CDR2 SNEGSKA (reference sequence). Trimming left V 3 bases short and J 10 bases short, with 7 bases between. The CDR3 sequence: CSASGGEQFF. CDR3 bases: TGCAGTGCTAGCGGGGGAGAGCAGTTCTTC.

This sequence joins TRBV7-3 and TRBJ2-2; D gene uncertain. This CDR3 comprises 16 residues. Trimming pared 5 bases from V and 5 bases from J, leaving 18 bases between. Germline V gene sequence: CDR1 SGHTA, CDR2 FQGTGA. The CDR3 sequence is CASSPYPRLETGELFF. CDR3 bases: TGTGCCAGCAGCCCCTACCCTAGGCTCGAGACCGGGGAGCTGTTTTTT.

V is TRBV15 and J is TRBJ1-5; D may be TRBD1 (6 bases). From germline, CDR1 is LNHNV and CDR2 YYDKDF (reference sequence). With 0 bases removed from V and 1 base from J, the gap between germline ends came to 13 bases. The length of the CDR3 is 17 residues. The CDR3 spells CATSRERAQGSNQPQHF. The CDR3 DNA reads TGTGCCACCAGCAGAGAAAGGGCGCAGGGGAGCAATCAGCCCCAGCATTTT.

The chain joins TRBV7-8 to TRBJ1-2; unclear D gene. The CDR3 extends over 13 amino acids. Germline CDR1 is SGHVS and CDR2 is FQNEAQ. The germline V and J ends were trimmed by 2 bases and 0 bases, with 4 bases remaining between them. The CDR3 here is CASSLRANYGYTF. The CDR3 nucleotides are TGTGCCAGCAGCTTACGGGCTAACTATGGCTACACCTTC.